The 14 T cell receptor beta chains below all came from one sample that was sequenced in a study of OX40 agonist ivuxolimab in advanced cancers. Repertoires were generated with immunoSEQ multiplex PCR, while TCRdb's copy carries only in-frame clones and drops some. Among over 30,000 clones, 70% to 85% were seen once, and the ten largest hold roughly 1.8%. The starting material was CD4+ or CD8+ T cells sorted from blood, obtained in a trial of the OX40 agonist ivuxolimab. These receptors were obtained from an adult with an advanced solid tumor such as melanoma, head and neck, liver or kidney cancer.

V gene TRBV12-5 combines with J gene TRBJ2-3; D remains unclear. CDR3 length: 12 residues. Trimming left V 8 bases short and J 10 bases short, with 16 bases between. Germline V gene data show CDR1 as LGHNT and CDR2 as FRNRAP. The DNA of the CDR3 is TGTGCTAGTTATAGGTCTCTAGGTCCGCAGTATTTT. Translated, it gives CASYRSLGPQYF.

This clone has a handful of counts. This sequence joins TRBV10-3 and TRBJ2-7; D not resolved. The ends were cut back, 0 bases at V and 3 bases at J, with 6 bases in the middle. The CDR3 is 13 residues long. CDR1 ENHRY and CDR2 SYGVKD come from the germline V gene. The CDR3: CAISESTSYEQYF. DNA for the CDR3: TGTGCCATCAGTGAGTCGACCAGCTACGAGCAGTACTTC.

This clone was seen only once. The genes are TRBV7-6 and TRBJ2-5; D call uncertain. The V gene lost 0 bases and the J gene lost 2 bases, with 13 bases spanning the gap. CDR3 length: 16 amino acids. The germline CDR1 and CDR2 sequences are SGHVS and FNYEAQ. The CDR3 DNA reads as TGTGCCAGCAGCTTAGCTGTGGGGTCGACTCAAGAGACCCAGTACTTC. Its protein is CASSLAVGSTQETQYF.

Only a few counts were recorded for this clone. The chain couples TRBV2 to TRBJ1-2; 7 positions match TRBD1. Germline values: CDR1 SNHLY, CDR2 FYNNEI. The CDR3 spans 13 residues. Germline trimming cut 6 bases from V and 5 bases from J; bases unmatched to any gene: 6. The CDR3 DNA reads TGTGCCAGCAGCCGACAGGGTAGTTATGGCTACACCTTC. This gives the protein CASSRQGSYGYTF. The full variable domain, completed using reference TRBV2 and TRBJ1-2, is EPEVTQTPSHQVTQMGQEVILRCVPISNHLYFYWYRQILGQKVEFLVSFYNNEISEKSEIFDDQFSVERPDGSNFTLKIRSTKLEDSAMYFCASSRQGSYGYTFGSGTRLTVV.

This clone turned up a few times. This rearrangement joins TRBV7-9 to TRBJ2-1; 8 nucleotides line up with TRBD2. The CDR3 contains 14 residues. J gave up 9 bases and V 7 bases, and 11 bases lay outside the gene matches. Germline V gene sequence: CDR1 SEHNR, CDR2 FQNEAQ (reference sequence). The CDR3, as DNA: TGTGCCAGCACGACCACGGGGGGGGCAAGTGAGCAGTTCTTC. It yields the protein CASTTTGGASEQFF.

The chain joins TRBV7-9 to TRBJ2-2; no firm D call. CDR3 length: 13 residues. Germline lookup yields CDR1 SEHNR and CDR2 FQNEAQ (reference sequence). Between the trimmed V and J ends, which lost 5 bases and 3 bases, there was a span of 7 bases. This CDR3 reads CASSRRYTGELFF. The CDR3 nucleotides read TGTGCCAGCAGCCGAAGGTACACCGGGGAGCTGTTTTTT.

The chain combines TRBV5-4 with TRBJ1-2; 11 nucleotides agree with TRBD1. This CDR3 has 14 residues. V was pared by 1 base and J by 13 bases, with 9 bases of the junction left unmatched. Germline V gene data show CDR1 as SGHNT and CDR2 as YYREEE (reference sequence). This CDR3 reads CASSLSGTGGYVTF. CDR3 nucleotides: TGTGCCAGCAGCTTGTCTGGGACAGGGGGATATGTCACCTTC.

This clone appeared once. The chain recombines TRBV7-9 with TRBJ1-3; D is unresolved. Germline-derived CDR1 and CDR2 are SEHNR and FQNEAQ (reference sequence). The CDR3 loop spans 13 amino acids. V lost 3 bases, J lost 2 bases, and 5 bases lay in between. The chain's CDR3 is CASSFGAGNTIYF. As DNA, the CDR3 is TGTGCCAGCAGCTTCGGGGCTGGAAACACCATATATTTT.

The chain couples TRBV2 to TRBJ2-4, with TRBD2 as a possible D gene (6 bases). The CDR3 consists of 15 residues. Germline lookup yields CDR1 SNHLY and CDR2 FYNNEI. Trimming left V 2 bases short and J 7 bases short, with 15 bases between. The CDR3 protein is CASSERRDSRNIQYF. DNA for the CDR3: TGTGCCAGCAGTGAACGGCGGGACTCGAGGAACATTCAGTACTTC.

The V gene is TRBV25-1, the J gene TRBJ1-1, with D perhaps matching TRBD1 (5 bases). V was trimmed by 6 bases and J by 1 base, leaving 6 bases between them. Germline V lookup: CDR1 MGHDK, CDR2 SYGVNS. The CDR3 totals 12 residues. The CDR3 nucleotides read TGTGCCAGCAGGCAGGGGAACACTGAAGCTTTCTTT. It translates to CASRQGNTEAFF.

CDR3 protein: CASSPGQENTGELFF. The CDR3 DNA follows: TGTGCCAGCTCACCGGGACAGGAGAACACCGGGGAGCTGTTTTTT. This chain uses TRBV18 with TRBJ2-2; TRBD1 agrees at 8 bases. Per germline, CDR1 KGHSH and CDR2 LQKENI. The length of the CDR3 is 15 residues. The junction had 1 base not matched to a gene; V was cut back by 3 bases and J by 1 base.

The chain uses TRBV7-9 and TRBJ2-7, with 7 bases fitting TRBD1. V dropped 1 base and J dropped 0; count of bases not matched to a gene: 6. CDR3 size: 16 residues. CDR1 is SEHNR and CDR2 is FQNEAQ in the germline V gene (reference sequence). The CDR3: CASSLVGGQYSYEQYF. The CDR3 nucleotides read TGTGCCAGCAGCTTAGTAGGGGGACAGTACTCCTACGAGCAGTACTTC.

The chain carries TRBV30 and TRBJ2-4; 8 nucleotides line up with TRBD1. The CDR3 loop spans 14 amino acids. Germline V gene sequence: CDR1 GTSNPN, CDR2 SVGIG (reference sequence). V shed 0 bases and J 6 bases; nucleotides not matched to a gene: 4. This CDR3 reads CAWSVLGQGNIQYF. The CDR3, as DNA: TGTGCCTGGAGTGTACTAGGACAGGGAAACATTCAGTACTTC.

This chain connects TRBV4-2 to TRBJ1-3, with 7 nucleotides matching TRBD1. V lost 2 bases and J lost 3; bases outside the gene matches: 7. Germline CDR1 is LGHNA and CDR2 is YNFKEQ. The CDR3 has 16 amino acids. The CDR3 loop is CASSQPDREGGNTIYF. Here the CDR3 DNA reads TGTGCCAGCAGCCAACCCGACAGGGAGGGTGGAAACACCATATATTTT.